The T cell receptor beta chain described here comes from a study of T-cell reconstitution after alpha-beta-depleted transplantation in children. Study conclusions and caveats: The main origin of T-cell counts and diversity one year after transplant was newly produced T cells.

This clonotype was seen at least ten times. Its matching antigen is unknown. A library of TCRbeta sequences, prepared with unique molecular identifiers, was generated. Via MiXCR, TCRdb re-called the PCR reads, giving one row per CDR3 protein. Of about 97,000 distinct CDR3 sequences listed, 5% to 6% are singletons. V gave up 4 bases and J gave up 11 bases, with 32 bases separating them. The CDR3 sequence is 18 residues long. Germline CDR1 is SEHNR and CDR2 is FQNEAQ (reference sequence). Sequenced material: PBMCs, mostly from graft donor cells, taken 60 days after TCRalphabeta/CD19-depleted stem cell transplant. The chain uses TRBV7-9 and TRBJ1-1; unclear D gene. This receptor was identified in a female patient aged 2-9 years who had a stem cell transplant for Fanconi anemia, so the T cells may come from the graft donor. CDR3 sequence: CASSSPYTLAGEDLGAFF. The CDR3 DNA is TGTGCCAGCAGCTCCCCGTACACCTTGGCAGGAGAGGACCTTGGGGCTTTCTTT.